This T cell receptor (beta chain) was captured by sequencing in a study of blood T cell repertoires in COVID-19. The wider study: Spain, Italy and the United States supplied samples that represented acute and convalescent COVID-19. T cells, B-cell-depleted T cells, or PBMCs supplied cDNA or gDNA.

This clone was seen a few times. Germline lookup yields CDR1 MNHEY and CDR2 SMNVEV (reference sequence). The V segment lost 2 bases and the J segment 8 bases; nucleotides outside the gene matches: 8. This CDR3 is built from 14 residues. Authors' data handling: Using reference gene primer amplification, nucleated cell counts were estimated. Produced via immunoSEQ multiplex PCR; TCRdb's table is partial and in-frame only. V, J and clone size are taken as reported in that table, and D and trimming were inferred from the DNA itself. The sample lists 81,000 or so clones, 89% occurring once. The chain links TRBV27 to TRBJ1-1, with 7 bases aligning to TRBD1. Source material: peripheral blood. The sequence came from an older man with active or convalescent COVID-19. The CDR3 loop is CASSLQGERSEAFF. The CDR3 DNA reads as TGTGCCAGCAGTTTACAGGGGGAGAGGTCAGAAGCTTTCTTT.